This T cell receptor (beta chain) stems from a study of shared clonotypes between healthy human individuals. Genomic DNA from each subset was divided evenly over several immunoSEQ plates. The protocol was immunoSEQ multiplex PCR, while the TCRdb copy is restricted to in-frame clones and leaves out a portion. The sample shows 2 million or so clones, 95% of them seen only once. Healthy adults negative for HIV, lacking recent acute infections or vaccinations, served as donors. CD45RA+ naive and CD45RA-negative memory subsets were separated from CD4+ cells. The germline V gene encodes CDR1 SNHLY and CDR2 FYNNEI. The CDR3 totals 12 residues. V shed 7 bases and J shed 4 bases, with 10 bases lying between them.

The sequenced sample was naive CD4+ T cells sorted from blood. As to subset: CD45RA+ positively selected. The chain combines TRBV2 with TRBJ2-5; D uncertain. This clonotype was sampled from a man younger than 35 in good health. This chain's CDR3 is CASILVAETQYF. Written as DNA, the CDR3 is TGTGCCAGCATCCTTGTGGCAGAGACCCAGTACTTC.